This TCR beta chain was recovered during a study of T cell repertoires in cytomegalovirus infection. About the study: Signatures in public TCR beta sequences pointed to both CMV infection and matching HLA type.

The V end was cut by 6 bases, the J end by 6 bases, with 13 bases between. Germline assignment: CDR1 KGHDR and CDR2 SFDVKD. The CDR3 sequence is 14 residues long. The study's findings and limits: The study identified carriers of CMV plus the relevant HLA from cumulative public TCR beta family frequency. What dominated the ex vivo response were HLA-C-restricted CMV-specific TCR beta clonotypes.

This clonotype was observed a handful of times. Its target is unknown. MiXCR, applied by TCRdb to the reads, yields one record per CDR3 protein. The data hold fewer than 1,000,000 distinct CDR3 sequences, with 30% to 40% observed a single time. V is TRBV24-1 and J is TRBJ2-2, with D unclear. This clonotype originated in a human donor in good health (CMV status not recorded). Some clones in this sample may be carry-over from other donors' samples. The source was cultured CD8+ T cells from PBMCs, collected from culture after CMV antigen stimulation. CDR3 in DNA: TGTGCCACCAGTTCCATCGAAATCCCCGGGGAGCTGTTTTTT. Its protein product is CATSSIEIPGELFF.